The present T cell receptor (beta chain) was sequenced within a study of T cells in Graves' hyperthyroidism and ophthalmopathy (dated by TCRdb to between 2017 and 2020). Regarding the complete study: Peripheral blood samples were taken at initial diagnosis, before any treatment was given. An independent validation cohort of around 19 hyperthyroidism patients and approximately 15 patients who later progressed to ophthalmopathy tested prospective prediction of ophthalmopathy. The 75 to 100 discovery patients were randomly split 7:3 into training and test sets. According to the paper, TCR Vbeta CDR3 sequencing was carried out on approximately 140 peripheral blood samples, which came from more than 40 ophthalmopathy, some 73 hyperthyroidism and about 17 progressor patients. Following sampling, methimazole starting at 30 mg daily was given to hyperthyroidism patients, and high-dose intravenous methylprednisolone was given to ophthalmopathy patients. In roughly six Graves' hyperthyroidism patients, the study also compared T-cell repertoires from thyroid tissue with T-cell repertoires from blood. To identify distinguishing TCR V-J signatures, a discovery cohort of around 98 patients was used, comprising approximately 40 with Graves' ophthalmopathy and some 60 with stable Graves' hyperthyroidism. Study-wide conclusions, independent of this receptor: Sample size was not statistically predetermined, and investigators were not blinded to group allocation. Most expanded thyroid clonotypes (frequency above 0.001) were also detected in blood, a finding suggesting that blood repertoires may reflect thyroid immune responses. In validation, the model predicted progression to ophthalmopathy with 65% to 71% sensitivity and approximately 78% specificity, a median of 6.5 months before onset. Ophthalmopathy was separated from stable hyperthyroidism by a 13 V-J signature model, with around 90% sensitivity and just over 81% specificity obtained in cross-validation and 80%/75% obtained in testing.

The CDR3, cysteine through phenylalanine, is 14 amino acids long. Kept here is only the CDR3 DNA, which spans 42 bases and is read in frame from base 1. From the germline V gene, CDR1 is MNHEY and CDR2 is SVGAGI. Trimming takes 2 bases from V and 4 bases from J, and the germline ends sit 10 bases apart. This clonotype was detected a few times. It lacks a known antigen. Per-base quality was not reported, and no clone a single base away is much larger than it. Stable Graves' hyperthyroidism was defined as the absence of progression to ophthalmopathy over 18 months of follow-up. Hyperthyroidism patients were newly diagnosed, with disease duration under 2 months, and aged 18 to 65 years. Any patient with an uncontrolled infection, another autoimmune disease, pregnancy or lactation was excluded. Diagnoses were based on clinical symptoms, serum thyroxine and TRAb, thyroid ultrasound and orbital computed tomography. Ficoll-Paque density gradient centrifugation was used to isolate PBMCs from about 9.4 ml of fresh peripheral blood. Total RNA was extracted using Trizol reagent, and RNA quality was assessed on an Agilent 2100 Bioanalyzer.

The TCR beta CDR3 regions were amplified from the RNA transcripts. A first-round RT-PCR of the TCR CDR3 used the HTBI primer set with the Qiagen OneStep RT-PCR kit. The libraries were constructed in a second round of multiplex PCR and then size-selected and purified. Sequencing of the libraries was done on an Illumina HiSeq2000 using paired-end 100 bp reads. Concerning the study's data processing: SOAPnuke was used to process the raw data, throwing out any read that contained adapters or uncalled bases, had a mean Phred below 15, or lacked an exact constant-primer or identifier match. COPE v1.2.5 was used to merge high-quality paired reads, and clonotypes were defined as unique nucleotide sequences. Clonotypes were aligned to IMGT TRBV, TRBD and TRBJ reference segments using MiTCR v1.1. The analysis was restricted to V-J combinations with a frequency above 0.0001, which together covered over 99% of the repertoires. A TCS score was defined as the ratio of F50 (clonal expansion) to E x V (chaos), with BLOSUM62-based TCRdist applied between CDR3 peptides within each V-J. Welch's t-statistics and random forest reduced 514 V-J features to 10 to 15, which were used in a naive Bayes classifier (R e1071). Through fastp at Q25 and MiXCR, TCRdb rebuilt clones from the public reads, retaining in-frame beta chains. Entries are consolidated by CDR3 protein sequence, retaining the most common genes and DNA. The V and J calls here are based on TCRdb, not the publication. The sample table lists roughly 740,000 distinct CDR3 sequences, about 17% of them with a count of one. The ten largest clones capture under 9.5% of the sample.

Sequenced material: blood. The TCR comes from a man between 18 and 29 years old with Graves' hyperthyroidism. The chain is assembled from TRBV6-5 and TRBJ2-3, and TRBD2 may be the D gene, going by 6 matching bases. CDR3 region: CASSYDREADTQYF. Read as DNA, the sequence is TGTGCCAGCAGTTACGATAGGGAGGCAGATACGCAGTATTTT.